The following is a TCR beta chain sequence with its context. The data originate from a study of T-cell memory formation after mild COVID-19. The CDR3 loop spans 14 amino acids. Germline V gene lookup returns CDR1 SGHVS and CDR2 FNYEAQ. V was cut by 8 bases and J by 2 bases, with 14 bases left in between. TCRdb fed the 5' RACE reads into MiXCR, producing one record per CDR3 protein. The table records 300,000 to 350,000 distinct CDR3 sequences, about an eighth of them present only once. This chain uses TRBV7-6 with TRBJ2-3, with a weak D call TRBD1 (5 bases). Sequencing used PBMCs or a T cell subset sorted from them (not recorded which). The clonotype comes from a man aged 18 to 30 who had mild COVID-19 (a few samples of this study predate the infection). Cell type and time point are not known. CDR3 nucleotide sequence: TGTGCCAGCGCCCTCAGGGCCCTCACAGATACGCAGTATTTT. Protein product: CASALRALTDTQYF.